Each of the 26 T cell receptor beta chains below was sequenced from the same sample in a study. One entry per CDR3 protein, called by TCRdb with MiXCR from the reads. Of roughly 15,000 distinct CDR3 sequences in the sample, around 35% were seen once. The material sequenced was blood. These receptors all stem from a human donor.

This clonotype has a handful of counts. The rearrangement uses TRBV29-1 and TRBJ2-7; 11 bases line up with TRBD1. J was trimmed by 5 bases and V by 5 bases; bases with no gene match: 5. CDR3 length equals 13 residues. Germline V lookup: CDR1 SQVTM, CDR2 ANQGSEA. DNA of the CDR3: TGCAGCGTTTTCGGGACAGGGGGTAACGAGCAGTACTTC. Translating gives CSVFGTGGNEQYF.

In its sample, this clonotype was seen many times. The chain uses TRBV7-6 and TRBJ1-3; tentatively, D is TRBD1 (6 bases). Trimming left V 4 bases short and J 5 bases short, with 18 bases between. This CDR3 comprises 16 residues. The germline V gene encodes CDR1 SGHVS and CDR2 FNYEAQ. CDR3 bases: TGTGCCAGCAGCTCAACACAGGGACACCTCAGAAACACCATATATTTT. Its translation is CASSSTQGHLRNTIYF.

As for this clonotype: A much more abundant neighbour one base away suggests this may be a read error. The V gene is TRBV29-1, the J gene TRBJ2-5, with D perhaps matching TRBD1 (5 bases). In germline, CDR1 is SQVTM, CDR2 ANQGSEA. CDR3 length: 12 residues. V dropped 4 bases and J dropped 8 bases, with 14 bases sitting between them. DNA of the CDR3: TGCAGCGTTGGGGCAGGGCTGGATACCCAGTACTTC. It yields the protein CSVGAGLDTQYF.

V usage is TRBV30 and J usage is TRBJ2-1, with D perhaps TRBD2 (5 bases). CDR3 size: 14 residues. V was shortened by 7 bases and J by 3 bases, with 16 bases between the two germline ends. CDR1 is GTSNPN, CDR2 SVGIG, per germline (reference sequence). The CDR3 loop reads CASRGRTYYNEQFF. DNA for the CDR3: TGTGCCTCCCGAGGGCGGACGTACTACAATGAGCAGTTCTTC.

In its sample, this clonotype ranks as medium-sized. The CDR3: CASSQDTTGEYSNQPQHF. CDR3 sequence (DNA): TGTGCCAGCAGCCAAGACACAACGGGGGAATATAGCAATCAGCCCCAGCATTTT. This sequence joins TRBV4-2 and TRBJ1-5, with D tentatively TRBD1 (5 bases). Trimming stripped 0 bases from V and 0 bases from J, with 15 bases between. The CDR3 totals 18 residues. Germline V gene sequence: CDR1 LGHNA, CDR2 YNFKEQ.

The V call is TRBV29-1, the J call TRBJ2-3; 11 bases match TRBD1. V lost 8 bases to trimming and J lost 5 bases; unmatched junction nucleotides: 15. The CDR3 has 16 amino acids. Germline V gives CDR1 SQVTM, CDR2 ANQGSEA. The CDR3 protein is CSSPPSWGQGEDTQYF. Written as DNA, the CDR3 is TGCAGCTCACCACCATCGTGGGGACAGGGGGAAGATACGCAGTATTTT.

This rearrangement joins TRBV29-1 to TRBJ2-7; 8 bases are a match to TRBD2. Germline loops: CDR1 SQVTM, CDR2 ANQGSEA. The J segment lost 9 bases and the V segment lost 1 base, leaving 8 bases of the junction unmatched. The CDR3 length is 13 residues. CDR3: CSVEGGRQLGQYF. The CDR3 region has the DNA TGCAGCGTTGAAGGCGGGAGGCAACTTGGGCAGTACTTC.

On this clonotype itself: The germline gene is not matched at one end of the junction; a read error may be the cause. The chain joins TRBV4-2 to TRBJ1-2; no clear D gene. This CDR3 has 14 residues. Germline CDR1 LGHNA, CDR2 YNFKEQ. CDR3 sequence reads: CVSSQDLGSYGYTF. CDR3 nucleotide sequence: TGTGTCAGCAGCCAAGATTTGGGAAGCTATGGCTACACCTTC.

This clonotype was seen ten or more times. The chain has TRBV20-1 and TRBJ1-2; 8 bases are shared with TRBD1. The CDR3 spans 12 residues. In germline, CDR1 is DFQATT, CDR2 SNEGSKA (reference sequence). The J segment lost 8 bases and the V segment lost 6 bases, leaving 8 bases of the junction unmatched. The CDR3 nucleotides are TGCAGTGCGAGCGACAGGGGTCTCGGCTACACCTTC. This translates into CSASDRGLGYTF.

In its sample, this clonotype is medium-sized. J is TRBJ2-7 and V is TRBV29-1; perhaps TRBD2 as D (5 bases). CDR1 and CDR2 (germline): SQVTM, ANQGSEA. The CDR3 loop spans 15 amino acids. V was clipped by 6 bases and J by 3 bases, with 21 bases between them. DNA of the CDR3: TGCAGCGTGCAACCCCCAGAGCGGCCGATCTACGAGCAGTACTTC. It specifies CSVQPPERPIYEQYF.

This clonotype has a handful of counts. The chain carries TRBV20-1 and TRBJ2-7; D tentatively fits TRBD1 or TRBD2 (5 bases each). Per the germline V gene, CDR1 is DFQATT and CDR2 is SNEGSKA (reference sequence). The length of the CDR3 is 16 residues. The V and J ends lost 4 bases and 3 bases respectively, with 22 bases between them. The DNA for the CDR3 is TGCAGTGCTATGGGGGAGCCCTCTGAACCTAACTACGAGCAGTACTTC. This translates into CSAMGEPSEPNYEQYF.

This clonotype was seen only a few times. The rearrangement joins TRBV7-3 to TRBJ1-1; D is unresolved. Germline assignment: CDR1 SGHTA and CDR2 FQGTGA. The CDR3 runs to 13 residues. The V gene lost 3 bases and the J gene lost 3 bases, with 8 bases spanning the gap. CDR3 sequence: CASSFGKDTEAFF. For the CDR3, the DNA is TGTGCCAGCAGCTTCGGAAAGGACACTGAAGCTTTCTTT.

As regards this clonotype: A much bigger clone sits one base away, suggesting this may be a read error. The rearrangement uses TRBV4-2 and TRBJ2-1, with 10 positions matching TRBD1. V shed 8 bases and J 10 bases; nucleotides not matched to a gene: 17. The CDR3 consists of 16 residues. Germline V gene lookup returns CDR1 LGHNA and CDR2 YNFKEQ. The CDR3 bases are TGTGCCAGCTCCCAAAACCCGGGACAGGGGTTGGGGGAGCAGTTCTTC. Amino acids: CASSQNPGQGLGEQFF.

Sample share makes this clonotype medium-sized. DNA for the CDR3: TGCAGCGCCTTAGCGGGAACCGGCGCAGACAATGAGCAGTTCTTC. This gives the protein CSALAGTGADNEQFF. This chain links TRBV29-1 with TRBJ2-1; 8 nucleotides match TRBD2. V lost 7 bases and J lost 5; bases outside the gene matches: 13. CDR3 size: 15 residues. The V gene's germline CDR1 is SQVTM and CDR2 ANQGSEA.

This clonotype occurred many times. This chain connects TRBV4-3 to TRBJ1-1; TRBD1 agrees at 7 bases. V lost 8 bases to trimming and J lost 8 bases; unmatched junction nucleotides: 8. Germline CDR1 LGHNA, CDR2 YSLEER. This CDR3 spans 12 amino acids. This CDR3 is CASRDEGAEAFF. For the CDR3, the DNA is TGCGCCAGCCGAGACGAGGGGGCCGAAGCTTTCTTT.

The chain is built from TRBV15 and TRBJ2-5, with TRBD2 matching over 10 bases. The length of the CDR3 is 14 residues. Looked up from germline, CDR1 is LNHNV and CDR2 is YYDKDF (reference sequence). The V gene end was trimmed by 2 bases and the J gene end by 5 bases; junction bases not matched to a gene: 2. CDR3 sequence (DNA): TGTGCCACCAGCAGAAGCGGGAGGGCGGAGACCCAGTACTTC. Its translation: CATSRSGRAETQYF. The full variable domain, rest sourced from reference TRBV15 and TRBJ2-5, is DAMVIQNPRYQVTQFGKPVTLSCSQTLNHNVMYWYQQKSSQAPKLLFHYYDKDFNNEADTPDNFQSRRPNTSFCFLDIRSPGLGDTAMYLCATSRSGRAETQYFGPGTRLLVL.

With respect to this clonotype: This may come from a read error, since a much larger clone is one base off. V is TRBV4-2 and J is TRBJ2-7; D is uncertain. CDR1 is LGHNA and CDR2 is YNFKEQ in the germline V gene. Deletions cut 1 base from V and 5 bases from J, with 9 bases between. The CDR3 loop spans 13 amino acids. CDR3 amino acids: CASSQARAHEQYF. DNA of the CDR3: TGTGCCAGCAGCCAAGCACGGGCACACGAGCAGTACTTC.

This clonotype has a handful of counts. The chain recombines TRBV4-3 with TRBJ1-5, with D unclear. With 3 bases removed from V and 0 bases from J, the gap between germline ends came to 6 bases. The length of the CDR3 is 14 residues. Germline V CDR1 and CDR2: LGHNA, YSLEER. The CDR3 DNA sequence: TGCGCCAGCAGCCATAGGGTTAGCAATCAGCCCCAGCATTTT. Translation gives CASSHRVSNQPQHF.

Notes on this clonotype: The CDR3 does not end in the conserved phenylalanine or tryptophan, so this is likely a read error. It is unclear where the CDR3 begins or ends on the DNA, so no DNA is shown, and the CDR3 is as TCRdb lists it. CDR3 in amino acids: CASSQEGGLI. This chain uses TRBV4-3 with TRBJ1-6; the table gives TRBD1 as D, unverified against the DNA. CDR1 is LGHNA, CDR2 YSLEER, per germline. Termini included, the CDR3 measures 10 amino acids.

The chain recombines TRBV4-3 with TRBJ1-3; D gene ambiguous. CDR1 and CDR2 (germline): LGHNA, YSLEER. Trimming pared 0 bases from V and 8 bases from J, leaving 17 bases between. The CDR3 contains 16 residues. The CDR3 bases are TGCGCCAGCAGCCAAGATACGGAGACCTATGGCTACACCATATATTTT. It is translated as CASSQDTETYGYTIYF.

This clonotype was seen repeatedly, ten times or more. The chain uses TRBV4-3 and TRBJ1-5, with 8 bases lining up with TRBD1. The CDR3 has 17 residues. V shed 1 base and J 3 bases; nucleotides not matched to a gene: 8. Germline lookup yields CDR1 LGHNA and CDR2 YSLEER. The CDR3 DNA sequence: TGCGCCAGCAGCCAAGCTCTTGTCAGGGGGCTCAATCAGCCCCAGCATTTT. Amino acids: CASSQALVRGLNQPQHF.

Many counts were recorded for this clonotype. The chain uses TRBV4-3 and TRBJ2-1; D is tentatively TRBD1 or TRBD2 (6 bases each). CDR3 length: 13 amino acids. Looked up from germline, CDR1 is LGHNA and CDR2 is YSLEER. V was clipped by 1 base and J by 7 bases, with 8 bases between them. The CDR3 coding sequence is TGCGCCAGCAGCCAAGTAGGGGGGAATGAGCAGTTCTTC. This codes for CASSQVGGNEQFF.

This clonotype has only a few counts. The rearrangement uses TRBV7-6 and TRBJ1-2; 10 bases fit TRBD1. CDR1 is SGHVS and CDR2 is FNYEAQ in the germline V gene. V trimming: 6 bases; J trimming: 2 bases; junction bases outside the gene matches: 12. The CDR3 covers 17 residues. The CDR3 DNA follows: TGTGCCAGCAGGAAGTGTGACAGGGGGCGTAGAAACTATGGCTACACCTTC. Its protein product is CASRKCDRGRRNYGYTF.

In this sample, this clonotype turned up many times. V usage is TRBV29-1 and J usage is TRBJ1-1; D remains ambiguous. CDR1 is SQVTM, CDR2 ANQGSEA, per germline. This CDR3 spans 13 amino acids. Trimming shortened V by 0 bases and J by 5 bases, and 10 bases separated the two germline ends. The CDR3 spells CSVEDLRRTEAFF. DNA for the CDR3: TGCAGCGTTGAAGATCTTCGGAGGACTGAAGCTTTCTTT.

This clonotype was detected ten times or more. The chain combines TRBV7-8 with TRBJ2-7; 9 bases line up with TRBD1. This CDR3 spans 14 amino acids. V lost 2 bases to trimming and J lost 6 bases; unmatched junction nucleotides: 5. The germline CDR1 and CDR2 sequences are SGHVS and FQNEAQ. For the CDR3, the DNA is TGTGCCAGCAGCTTAATACAGGGGGCTTCCGAGCAGTACTTC. As protein: CASSLIQGASEQYF.

This clonotype is medium-sized by share. V and J are TRBV7-2 and TRBJ2-3, with D perhaps matching TRBD2 (5 bases). The CDR3 runs 14 residues. The V gene's germline CDR1 is SGHTA and CDR2 FQGNSA. The germline V and J ends were trimmed by 2 bases and 2 bases, with 8 bases remaining between them. The CDR3 region is CASSLSRDTDTQYF. The CDR3 bases are TGTGCCAGCAGCTTATCTCGGGACACAGATACGCAGTATTTT. Variable domain in full (rest from reference TRBV7-2 and TRBJ2-3): GAGVSQSPSNKVTEKGKDVELRCDPISGHTALYWYRQSLGQGLEFLIYFQGNSAPDKSGLPSDRFSAERTGGSVSTLTIQRTQQEDSAVYLCASSLSRDTDTQYFGPGTRLTVL.